Following are 20 T cell receptor beta chains from one sample sequenced in a study of beta chain features in type 1 diabetes. The investigators reverse transcribed all of the isolated RNA, so they sequenced expressed TCRB transcripts. TCRdb's table, derived via immunoSEQ multiplex PCR, lists solely in-frame clones and lacks some. The sample has 350,000 to 450,000 clones, roughly 15% seen once. The sequenced material came from naive CD4+ T cells from blood. Every receptor here comes from a woman between 18 and 30 years old in good health.

The chain uses TRBV7-9 and TRBJ1-1, with D hard to call. This CDR3 contains 11 residues. V was clipped by 1 base and J by 10 bases, with 7 bases between them. The germline CDR1 and CDR2 sequences are SEHNR and FQNEAQ (reference sequence). CDR3 residues: CASSLGERAFF. The DNA for the CDR3 is TGTGCCAGCAGCTTAGGGGAGAGAGCTTTCTTT.

V and J are TRBV29-1 and TRBJ1-1; tentatively, D is TRBD1 (6 bases). Trimming removed 6 bases from V and 4 bases from J, with 12 bases in between. The CDR3 length is 12 residues. Germline lookup yields CDR1 SQVTM and CDR2 ANQGSEA. The CDR3 spells CSVQGFSTEAFF. In nucleotides, the CDR3 is TGCAGCGTCCAGGGGTTCAGCACTGAAGCTTTCTTT.

This clone turned up a few times. The V and J genes are TRBV7-2 and TRBJ2-1, with 13 positions matching TRBD2. Germline V gives CDR1 SGHTA, CDR2 FQGNSA. This CDR3 has 16 residues. V gave up 5 bases and J gave up 5 bases; unmatched junction bases: 6. Written as DNA, the CDR3 is TGTGCCAGCAGCGTCTCCACTAGCGGGAGGGACAATGAGCAGTTCTTC. Protein product: CASSVSTSGRDNEQFF.

The J gene is TRBJ2-7, the V gene TRBV29-1; D is perhaps TRBD1 (6 bases). The V gene's germline CDR1 is SQVTM and CDR2 ANQGSEA. V gave up 3 bases and J gave up 5 bases, with 14 bases separating them. CDR3 size: 13 residues. The CDR3 DNA reads TGCAGCGTTGAGCCTCGGGACAAGGACGAGCAGTACTTC. The encoded protein is CSVEPRDKDEQYF.

The genes are TRBV5-1 and TRBJ1-1; TRBD1 is a possible D gene (5 bases). This CDR3 is 13 amino acids long. The V and J ends lost 4 bases and 5 bases respectively, with 12 bases between them. CDR1 and CDR2 from the germline V gene are SGHRS and YFSETQ. The CDR3 DNA is TGCGCCAGCAGCCCGGGGGTTGGGACTGAAGCTTTCTTT. Protein product: CASSPGVGTEAFF.

This clone was detected a few times. The same CDR3 also results from other DNA sequences found in this sample. The chain carries TRBV30 and TRBJ2-5; tentative D call: TRBD2 (6 bases). V shed 0 bases and J shed 2 bases, with 10 bases lying between them. The CDR3 length is 14 residues. Germline lookup yields CDR1 GTSNPN and CDR2 SVGIG (reference sequence). The CDR3 sequence is CAWSVLGGQETQYF. The CDR3 nucleotides are TGTGCCTGGAGTGTACTGGGGGGTCAAGAGACCCAGTACTTC. Together with reference TRBV30 and TRBJ2-5, the CDR3 gives the full variable domain: SQTIHQWPATLVQPVGSPLSLECTVEGTSNPNLYWYRQAAGRGLQLLFYSVGIGQISSEVPQNLSASRPQDRQFILSSKKLLLSDSGFYLCAWSVLGGQETQYFGPGTRLLVL.

In its sample, this clone was seen a few times. V and J are TRBV5-1 and TRBJ2-1; possibly TRBD2 for D (6 bases). Germline CDR1 is SGHRS and CDR2 is YFSETQ. Trimming stripped 4 bases from V and 0 bases from J, with 14 bases between. This CDR3 has 16 residues. The DNA of the CDR3 is TGCGCCAGCAGCCTCCGCGTGGGGGGCTCCTACAATGAGCAGTTCTTC. Translated: CASSLRVGGSYNEQFF.

This clone was detected a few times. This rearrangement joins TRBV29-1 to TRBJ2-1; tentatively, D is TRBD2 (5 bases). Germline V gene sequence: CDR1 SQVTM, CDR2 ANQGSEA. V was trimmed by 6 bases and J by 3 bases, leaving 18 bases between them. The CDR3 totals 15 residues. CDR3 sequence (DNA): TGCAGCGTAGTTAAGACCGGGATCATCTACAATGAGCAGTTCTTC. Amino acid sequence: CSVVKTGIIYNEQFF.

This clone was recorded a few times. The chain carries TRBV14 and TRBJ2-5; D not resolved. Trimming cost V 3 bases and J 1 base, with 12 bases left between them. The length of the CDR3 is 15 residues. The germline V gene has CDR1 SGHDN and CDR2 FVKESK. CDR3 DNA sequence: TGTGCCAGCAGCCACCAGGCAACACCCCAAGAGACCCAGTACTTC. Residues: CASSHQATPQETQYF.

V usage is TRBV5-4 and J usage is TRBJ2-3; 8 bases line up with TRBD2. With 3 bases clipped from V and 3 bases from J, the junction kept 6 bases outside the gene matches. The CDR3 has 15 residues. From germline, CDR1 is SGHNT and CDR2 YYREEE (reference sequence). The CDR3 is CASSSSGTRTDTQYF. The CDR3 bases are TGTGCCAGCAGCTCCTCCGGGACTAGAACAGATACGCAGTATTTT.

This chain uses TRBV6-4 with TRBJ2-1, with 9 bases lining up with TRBD2. Looked up from germline, CDR1 is MRHNA and CDR2 is SNTAGT. After removal of 5 bases from V and 9 bases from J, the junction contained 8 bases not matched to a gene. The CDR3 sequence is 14 residues long. CDR3 sequence (DNA): TGTGCCAGCAGTTTAACCGGGACTAGCATTGAGCAGTTCTTC. Residues: CASSLTGTSIEQFF.

This chain joins TRBV28 and TRBJ1-2; D is uncertain. The V gene lost 3 bases and the J gene lost 4 bases, with 12 bases spanning the gap. This CDR3 is 14 amino acids long. Germline lookup yields CDR1 MDHEN and CDR2 SYDVKM. The CDR3 nucleotides read TGTGCCAGCAGTTTTCTTTTCTCCCGCTATGGCTACACCTTC. Its protein product is CASSFLFSRYGYTF.

V is TRBV28 and J is TRBJ1-5; maybe TRBD1 (6 bases). The CDR3 runs 13 residues. From germline, CDR1 is MDHEN and CDR2 SYDVKM. The ends were cut back, 4 bases at V and 4 bases at J, with 8 bases in the middle. The CDR3 DNA sequence: TGTGCCAGCAGTTCAGGGGATAATCAGCCCCAGCATTTT. As protein: CASSSGDNQPQHF.

This clone was seen a few times. The chain uses TRBV29-1 and TRBJ1-4; 7 bases fit TRBD1. Germline V gene sequence: CDR1 SQVTM, CDR2 ANQGSEA. The CDR3 extends over 14 amino acids. The junction had 10 bases not matched to a gene; V was cut back by 5 bases and J by 7 bases. The CDR3 nucleotides are TGCAGCGTTCAAACGACAGGGAGATCTGAAAAACTGTTTTTT. Its protein product is CSVQTTGRSEKLFF. Complete variable domain (other parts from reference TRBV29-1 and TRBJ1-4): SAVISQKPSRDICQRGTSLTIQCQVDSQVTMMFWYRQQPGQSLTLIATANQGSEATYESGFVIDKFPISRPNLTFSTLTVSNMSPEDSSIYLCSVQTTGRSEKLFFGSGTQLSVL.

In this sample, this clone turned up a few times. CDR3 in amino acids: CASSLLAENTGELFF. The CDR3 region has the DNA TGTGCCAGCAGCTTACTAGCGGAGAACACCGGGGAGCTGTTTTTT. The chain employs TRBV7-9 and TRBJ2-2; 7 bases align to TRBD2. This CDR3 region has 15 residues. Germline V gene data show CDR1 as SEHNR and CDR2 as FQNEAQ (reference sequence). The V gene end was trimmed by 2 bases and the J gene end by 1 base; junction bases not matched to a gene: 1.

The V and J genes are TRBV28 and TRBJ1-2, with D maybe TRBD1 (5 bases). The CDR3 runs 11 residues. Germline CDR1 and CDR2: MDHEN and SYDVKM. V was trimmed by 6 bases and J by 7 bases, leaving 9 bases between them. DNA for the CDR3: TGTGCCAGCAGCAACAGGAGTGGCTACACCTTC. It translates to CASSNRSGYTF.

The chain uses TRBV19 and TRBJ2-7, with D unclear. The CDR3 runs to 13 residues. V was trimmed by 5 bases and J by 3 bases, leaving 11 bases between them. Germline CDR1 LNHDA, CDR2 SQIVND (reference sequence). Written as DNA, the CDR3 is TGTGCCAGTAGTGTCGAGGTCAGCTACGAGCAGTACTTC. Protein sequence: CASSVEVSYEQYF.

J is TRBJ2-1 and V is TRBV11-3; TRBD2 aligns across 14 bases. Trimming cost V 4 bases and J 8 bases; bases outside gene matches: 4. The V gene's germline CDR1 is SGHNT and CDR2 YENEEA. There are 15 residues in the CDR3. In DNA, the CDR3 is TGTGCCAGCAGCTACGGGACTAGCGGGAGCTATGAGCAGTTCTTC. Amino acid sequence: CASSYGTSGSYEQFF.

The gene calls are TRBV15 and TRBJ2-7, with D uncertain. The CDR3 consists of 13 residues. Germline V CDR1 and CDR2: LNHNV, YYDKDF (reference sequence). V lost 0 bases, J lost 3 bases, and 6 bases lay in between. CDR3 amino acids: CATSRDSVYEQYF. The CDR3 DNA reads TGTGCCACCAGCAGAGATTCAGTCTACGAGCAGTACTTC.

This clone occurred a few times. The DNA for the CDR3 is TGCAGCGTTGCCCCGGGACAGGGGTCGAGCACTGAAGCTTTCTTT. This encodes CSVAPGQGSSTEAFF. The rearrangement uses TRBV29-1 and TRBJ1-1; 10 positions agree with TRBD1. V was clipped by 4 bases and J by 4 bases; unmatched bases: 9. Germline V gene data show CDR1 as SQVTM and CDR2 as ANQGSEA. The CDR3 loop spans 15 amino acids.